This entry describes one T cell receptor (beta chain). What this receptor recognizes is not known. The record has no base qualities; no much larger clone is one base away. The record originates from a study of chemoradiotherapy in HPV16-positive cancers (dated by TCRdb to between 2022 and 2023). Background for the entire study: Candidate HPV-specific T-cell clones and common TCR motifs were defined through functional T-cell assays on cells from a couple of HPV16-positive patients. The study set out to ask whether T-cell immunity against the HPV oncoproteins E6 and E7 changes over the course of chemoradiotherapy and whether that immunity affects survival. Next, the candidate HPV-specific TCRs and motifs were followed in TCR repertoires from under 95 patients with HPV-related cancers. The paper's findings and limits, for the study overall: Only two HPV16-positive patients were used to derive the functional definition of HPV-specific T cells, and the survival association was reported for HPV16-positive patients. Expansion of candidate HPV-specific clones and E7-related TCR motifs was observed in the tumor microenvironment during treatment, whereas no such expansion was observed for non-HPV-specific T cells. Among HPV16-positive patients, expansion of HPV-responsive T cells during chemoradiotherapy was associated with better recurrence-free survival.

Because repertoires were sampled repeatedly during chemoradiotherapy, clonal expansion in the tumor microenvironment could be followed. The protocol used for the library was the immunoSEQ multiplex PCR assay. Here the immuneACCESS table is served through TCRdb, limited to in-frame sequences with V and J called. Missing clones are a known gap in these copies; in checked studies unresolved V genes cover under half, and the rest lacks a known reason. For this sample there are roughly 34,000 clones; about four fifths appear just once. The ten largest clones take up less than 5% of the sample. The junction carries 16 bases between V and J, which are trimmed by 3 bases and 2 bases respectively. Taken from the germline V gene, the CDR1 and CDR2 loops are KGHSH and LQKENI. Taken from cysteine to phenylalanine, the CDR3 has 16 residues. Only CDR3 DNA remains: 48 bases, in frame from the first base.

This specimen consisted of blood, obtained from a patient who underwent chemoradiotherapy. This receptor was obtained from a human donor with HPV-associated anogenital cancer. The rearranged chain carries TRBV18 and TRBJ2-5, with the D gene uncertain. The sequence in DNA is TGTGCCAGCTCACCGAGAGTCCTAGTTAAGCAAGAGACCCAGTACTTC. The translation is CASSPRVLVKQETQYF.